The present entry profiles one TCR beta chain with its context. Its antigen target is currently unknown. One base away there is no much larger clone; base qualities are not given. This record comes from a study of cytomegalovirus exposure and HLA in healthy donors (dated by TCRdb to about 2017). Study-level background: According to an earlier analysis of a few hundred of the donors, roughly 180 million T cells yielded some 110 million unique TCR beta sequences and approximately 300 Gb of sequence data. Across about 370 genotyped donors of the cohort, an average of about 250,000 unique TCR beta nucleotide sequences per donor were sequenced, and roughly a sixth of those sequences were non-productive. The study used immunosequencing to profile the T cell repertoires of approximately 690 subjects and linked those repertoires to cytomegalovirus serostatus. A later genetic analysis took genome-wide SNP genotypes for 398 of the 666 donors and used that subset as a discovery cohort. About 320 gigabases of sequencing data and 70 million to 100 million unique TCR sequences were included in an early release covering under 650 HLA-typed donors. In addition to the first cohort of around 670 subjects, a separate validation cohort of about 120 different subjects was used. A later analysis re-analyzed previously published TCR beta repertoires from 660 or so donors and added high-resolution HLA genotyping to study TCR occurrence patterns. Every discovery cohort repertoire had been produced on one sequencing platform. To predict cytomegalovirus infection status, the study combined high-throughput TCR immunosequencing, statistical association of individual TCRs with disease status, and machine learning. In the later analysis, no new phenotypic data were used to find candidate immune exposures; instead, reliance was placed on TCR beta sequences and their occurrence across donors. Of the 300 to 500 genotyped donors, less than 90% were placed in the genetic ancestry cluster associated with self-reported Caucasian donors. The number of typed donors differed by locus: about 620-630 for A, B, C, DRB1 and DQB1; 500 to 550 for DQA1; approximately 600 for DPA1; and some 430 for DPB1. Class I and class II HLA loci were covered by the typing at four-digit resolution. Four or five DR-DQ haplotypes were handled as single units for association and clustering because linkage in the cohort was strong. An earlier analysis of approximately 500 of the donors applied high-throughput TCR beta sequencing to assess whether each TCR beta V gene segment acted as functional or pseudogenic. Donor age, sex, ethnicity and CMV serostatus were collected together with the repertoire data. The study aimed to test whether cataloging public T cell receptors could reveal signatures of past pathogen exposure.

Findings and caveats that apply to the study as a whole: According to a later genetic analysis, donors in an Asian-associated ancestry cluster had fewer N-insertions in productive TCRs than the roughly 670-donor mean. In a later analysis, 16,951 TCR beta sequences were associated with specific HLA alleles at a false discovery rate of 0.05. When HLA alleles, especially DR and DQ, strongly co-occurred, TCR associations were difficult to assign to individual alleles. For the cohort, immune exposure information was limited to CMV serostatus. In a later analysis, TCR association rates were found to vary across HLA loci, with the most associated TCRs seen for DRB1 alleles and the fewest for HLA-C alleles. Some IMGT-functional V segments, including TRBV6-2 and TRBV6-3, could not be distinguished by the 87-base-pair reads and were therefore excluded. A cluster of highly shared sequence variants was judged likely to be a technical artifact of the sequencing pipeline. In vitro tests confirmed that a few of the cytomegalovirus-associated TCR beta chains recognize cytomegalovirus antigens. HLA typing was unavailable for some donors at each locus, so association tests used only the typed subset. Over 15 rarely observed V segments, including chromosome 9 orphons, were excluded from the earlier analysis of about 500 of the donors because counts were too low. A total of roughly 160 TCR beta chains were listed by the study as associated with cytomegalovirus. Linkage disequilibrium might explain the correlated functional status among segregating V segments, but an unknown experimental factor could not be excluded. In an earlier analysis of approximately 590 of the donors, most TCR beta V segments were observed in productive rearrangements about 87% or about 30% of the time, broadly matching IMGT annotations. Only TCR beta chains were sequenced in this cohort, and the absence of alpha or paired-chain data limited detectable features. The presence/absence analyses assumed that sequencing depth was roughly uniform across donors, and that assumption may not be true. According to a later analysis, most CMV-associated TCR beta chains appeared to be HLA-restricted, and the HLA associations seemed to be driven largely by CMV exposure. In both the original and validation cohorts, the classifier was reported to diagnose cytomegalovirus status with high specificity and sensitivity. In a later genetic analysis, a missense DCLRE1C variant was associated with V-gene and J-gene trimming of TCR beta chains, and the association was replicated in an independent cohort. A later analysis found that HLA-associated TCR beta chains were more clonally expanded and had lower generation probabilities than equally common non-associated chains. A further reported finding was that TCR beta sequences accurately predicted the HLA-A and HLA-B alleles for most subjects in the first cohort. In a later analysis, several top co-occurrence clusters were reported to appear linked to parvovirus B19, influenza, CMV and Epstein-Barr virus. Most TCR sequences were seen in very few donors, while some public TCRs were found in many individuals. The authors suggested that the approach could potentially be extended to other disease states and immunological phenotypes.

The cohort consisted of approximately 670 healthy bone marrow donors. Cohort members were all nominally healthy when sampled, although unrecorded immune exposures were likely present. The donor was CMV seropositive and was included in the group of almost 300 seropositive cohort members. A peripheral blood sample was provided by each donor, and peripheral blood mononuclear cells were used for TCR beta sequencing. Genomic DNA extraction from the blood cell samples was performed with the Qiagen DNeasy Blood Extraction Kit. V trim: 6 bases; J trim: 7 bases; unmatched bases: 9. CDR1 is given as SEHNR and CDR2 as FQNEAQ, both from the germline V gene (reference sequence). Reading from cysteine to phenylalanine, the CDR3 counts 13 amino acids. The entry retains the CDR3 DNA only, 39 bases that are in frame from base 1. Library preparation used the immunoSEQ multiplex PCR assay. A mixture of 60 forward primers for TCR Vbeta segments and 13 reverse primers for TCR Jbeta segments was used in the multiplex PCR. Amplification of the CDR3 region of rearranged TCR beta genes was performed with a multiplex PCR assay on genomic DNA. Amplified TCR beta libraries were sequenced as 87-base-pair reads on the Illumina HiSeq System. The original pipeline was this. A later analysis tallied 70 million to 100 million unique TCR beta chains across the 660 or so repertoires, and approximately 9.9 million of those chains were shared by two or more donors. Raw reads were error-corrected and collapsed into unique sequences by a nearest-neighbor algorithm in which closely related sequences were merged to remove PCR and sequencing errors. V, D and J gene segments were assigned by aligning CDR3 sequences to IMGT reference sequences. For a sequence to be retained, at least a six-nucleotide match to both a V gene segment and a J gene segment was required. A rearrangement was called productive if the CDR3 had no stop codons and remained in frame with V and J, and every other rearrangement was called non-productive. Following IMGT convention, CDR3 was defined as the stretch from the second conserved V-encoded cysteine up to the conserved J-encoded phenylalanine. In an earlier analysis of more than 550 of the donors, sequences lacking an unambiguous match to a single V gene segment were excluded. An earlier analysis of over 450 of the donors classified V segments as functional when productive rearrangements were above 56.7% and as segregating when the standard deviation between donors was above 5%. A statistical classification framework was developed to diagnose cytomegalovirus status using the catalog of TCR beta chain sequences. A later analysis assigned V and J genes by comparing TCR nucleotide sequences with IMGT/GENE-DB human TR gene sequences. A later analysis assigned CDR3 sequences and most-parsimonious VDJ recombination scenarios with the TCRdist pipeline. In a later analysis, each TCR beta chain was defined by its CDR3 amino acid sequence together with its V-gene family, and reads without a unique V-gene family were excluded. As a way to deal with suspected cross-contamination and a sequencing artifact, a later analysis dropped approximately 570 nucleotide sequences that were highly shared and had low generation probability. In a later analysis, a clonal expansion index was calculated for each public chain from normalized within-repertoire ranks of inferred template counts. In a later analysis, generation probabilities were computed using a VDJ recombination model fitted to out-of-frame rearrangements, and the results were checked against IGoR. In a later analysis, hypergeometric tests were used to score TCR-TCR, TCR-HLA and TCR-CMV co-occurrence, with a repertoire-size bias correction applied to TCR pairs. A later analysis estimated false discovery rates by permuting HLA or CMV assignments 20 times. In a later analysis, co-occurring TCRs were grouped using DBSCAN, and TCRdist sequence similarity was added for clustering within HLA-allele-positive subsets. Repertoires with fewer than 30,000 or more than 120,000 public chains, plus five repertoires with anomalous nucleotide sharing, were excluded from co-occurrence clustering. TCRdb provides this immuneACCESS table in a form limited to in-frame rearrangements. Some clones are lacking; in checked studies, under half of them reflect an unresolved V gene, and why the rest are absent is not known. D and trimming come from the DNA, and the V and J calls and clone size come from that table. The sample has 45,000 to 65,000 clones on record, around three quarters of them singletons. The ten most abundant clones make up roughly a fifth of the sample.

The receptor chain draws on TRBV7-9 and TRBJ2-7; the junction holds 7 bases that match TRBD2. The sequence was obtained from a woman between 45 and 60 years old in good health and CMV-seropositive. Sequenced input: PBMCs. The DNA is TGTGCCAGCAGAGGCGGGGGTAGCGGGGAGCAGTACTTC. This sequence encodes CASRGGGSGEQYF.